The clone carrying this TCR beta chain appeared once. As yet, its antigen is unknown. The PCR was carried out with 60 Vbeta primers and 13 Jbeta primers. Libraries were prepared by immunoSEQ multiplex PCR; TCRdb keeps only in-frame clonotypes and omits some of them. The sample has about 160,000 clones, roughly 80% seen once. This entry belongs to a study of cytomegalovirus exposure and HLA in healthy donors. Broader study findings: In an earlier analysis, most TCR beta V segments were productive about 87% or about 30% of the time. A reported reduction in N-insertions relative to the 666-donor mean was seen in an Asian-associated ancestry cluster in a later analysis. By HLA locus, TCR association rates varied in a later analysis, with DRB1 showing the most and HLA-C the fewest.

Trimming left V 4 bases short and J 1 base short, with 9 bases between. Germline CDR1 and CDR2: SGHNT and YYREEE (reference sequence). The CDR3 totals 13 residues. This clonotype originated in a man aged 25-45 years in good health and CMV-seronegative. V is TRBV5-4 and J is TRBJ2-7; TRBD1 is a possible D gene (6 bases). The sequencing input was PBMCs. The CDR3 coding sequence is TGTGCCAGCAGCCTTACAGGGTCCTACGAGCAGTACTTC. Its protein product is CASSLTGSYEQYF.